A selection of T cell receptor beta chains follows, all from one sample in a study of T cell repertoires in cytomegalovirus infection. One entry per CDR3 protein results from TCRdb running MiXCR on the reads. The repertoire includes fewer than 550,000 distinct CDR3 sequences, 25% to 40% of them detected once, and 12% to 15% sits in the top ten. The sequenced material came from PBMCs. The receptor set was obtained from a human donor in good health (CMV status not recorded). Some clones in this sample may be carry-over from other donors' samples. The CDR3 runs from the conserved cysteine through the conserved F or W. A D gene is named only where the DNA matches it firmly. For some rows the clone size is stated as once, few or many, or as a class when expanded; others skip it.

d_call	cdr3_length	v_call	clone_size	j_call	cdr3_nt	cdr3_aa
-	14	TRBV4-1	many	TRBJ2-3	TGCGCCAGCAGCCAAGAGGGGGGGGCGAGGACGCAGTATTTT	CASSQEGGARTQYF
-	11	TRBV7-2	-	TRBJ1-1	TGTGCCAGCAGCCAAAACACTGAAGCTTTATTT	CASSQNTEALF
-	12	TRBV11-2	-	TRBJ1-2	TGTGCCAGCAGCTCCAGCGGGGCCGGCTTCACCTTC	CASSSSGAGFTF
-	13	TRBV3-1	-	TRBJ1-1	TGTGCCAGCAGCCAATCCCCGAACACTGAAGCTTTCTTT	CASSQSPNTEAFF
-	12	TRBV7-2	many	TRBJ2-1	TGTGCCAGCAGCTTATCCCGGACTGAGCAGTTCTTC	CASSLSRTEQFF
-	14	TRBV4-1	many	TRBJ1-2	TGCGCCAGCAGCCTCGAAGAAGGACAGCTTGGCTACACCTTC	CASSLEEGQLGYTF
TRBD2	17	TRBV7-2	many	TRBJ2-3	TGTGCCAGCAGCTTACGGACTAGCGGGGGCGGAGGAGATACGCAGTATTTT	CASSLRTSGGGGDTQYF
-	13	TRBV12-3/TRBV12-4	few	TRBJ1-1	TGTGCCAGCGGCCGACAGCGGAACACTGAAGCTTTCTTT	CASGRQRNTEAFF
-	15	TRBV7-6	few	TRBJ2-3	TGTGCCAGCAGCTTGAATAGCGTTGGGGCAGATACGCAGTATTTT	CASSLNSVGADTQYF
TRBD1	15	TRBV20-1	-	TRBJ1-6	TGCAGTGCTCGGGACAGGGGCATTCGTAGTTCACCCCTCCACTTT	CSARDRGIRSSPLHF
-	15	TRBV18	-	TRBJ1-6	TGTGCCAGCTCACCAATGGCAGCTAATAATTCACCCCTCCACTTT	CASSPMAANNSPLHF
TRBD1	19	TRBV6-5	-	TRBJ2-1	TGTGCCAGCAGTTACGGGATTGGGGGCGTACAGGGGGCTTACAATGAGCAGTTCTTC	CASSYGIGGVQGAYNEQFF
-	17	TRBV7-2	many	TRBJ1-4	TGTGCCAGCAGCTTAGTTCCGGGTCTGGAAACTAATGAAAAACTGTTTTTT	CASSLVPGLETNEKLFF
-	13	TRBV11-2	-	TRBJ2-2	TGTGCCAGCCACCAAAGGGGACCCGGGGAGCTGTTGTTT	CASHQRGPGELLF
TRBD1	16	TRBV24-1	-	TRBJ2-1	TGTGCCACCAGTGAGTACACCGGGACAGGGTCGAATGAGCAGTTCTTC	CATSEYTGTGSNEQFF
TRBD2	15	TRBV12-3/TRBV12-4	-	TRBJ2-1	TGTGCCAGCAGTTTCTTTACTAGCGGACCCAATGAGCAGTTCTTC	CASSFFTSGPNEQFF
-	14	TRBV20-1	few	TRBJ1-2	TGCAGTGCTAGGTCCCCGGGGAGGGAGGATGGCTACACCTTC	CSARSPGREDGYTF
TRBD1	12	TRBV20-1	-	TRBJ1-5	TGCAGTGCTACAGGGGGGAATCAGCCCCAGCATTTT	CSATGGNQPQHF
-	16	TRBV7-9	-	TRBJ2-3	TGTGCCAGCAGCCCACAGGGAGGCGGGGGCACAGATACGCAGTATTTT	CASSPQGGGGTDTQYF
TRBD2	15	TRBV6-5	few	TRBJ2-3	TGTGCCAGCAGTTACGCGGGGGGGAACACAGATACGCAGTATTTT	CASSYAGGNTDTQYF
TRBD2	18	TRBV29-1	-	TRBJ2-1	TGCAGCTCGAGGACTAGCTGGTTTCGAGCCCGCACTGGGGATGAGCAGTTCTTC	CSSRTSWFRARTGDEQFF
-	13	TRBV5-5	-	TRBJ1-1	TGTGCCAGCAGCTTGACGCTCTACACTGAAGCTTTCTTT	CASSLTLYTEAFF
-	14	TRBV25-1	-	TRBJ2-2	TGTGCCAGCAGAGTAGGAGGGGCCACCGGGGAGCTGTTTTTT	CASRVGGATGELFF
-	15	TRBV7-6	many	TRBJ2-2	TGTGCCAGCAGCTCCCCTGGCGCGAACACCGGGGAGCTGTTTTTT	CASSSPGANTGELFF
TRBD2	18	TRBV6-2/TRBV6-3	-	TRBJ2-6	TGTGCCAGCAGCCGGCTAGCGGGGGGTTTCTCTGGGGCCAACGTCCTGACTTTC	CASSRLAGGFSGANVLTF
-	13	TRBV5-6	-	TRBJ2-1	TGTGCCAGCAGCTTATACCGGGCTCGGGAGCAGTTCTTC	CASSLYRAREQFF
-	16	TRBV7-2	few	TRBJ1-5	TGTGCCAGCAGCTTAGAGGCTCTGGTTGGGGGTCAGCCCCAGCATTTT	CASSLEALVGGQPQHF
TRBD2	13	TRBV7-8	few	TRBJ2-1	TGTGCCAGCACCCCGACTAGCGATAATGAGCAGTTCTTC	CASTPTSDNEQFF
TRBD1	14	TRBV20-1	few	TRBJ2-7	TGCAGTGCCCCCGACAGGGTTCTCTCCTACGAGCAGTACTTC	CSAPDRVLSYEQYF
TRBD2	14	TRBV10-3	few	TRBJ2-1	TGTGCCATCAGAACCGGGACTAGTAACAATGAGCAGTTCTTC	CAIRTGTSNNEQFF
TRBD1	13	TRBV19	few	TRBJ2-4	TGTGCCAGTAGTAAACAGGGGGCAAACATTCAGTACTTC	CASSKQGANIQYF
-	16	TRBV2	-	TRBJ1-5	TGTGCCAGCAGTGAAGCCGGCCTTTTGGGCAATCAGCCCCAGCATTTT	CASSEAGLLGNQPQHF
-	12	TRBV12-3/TRBV12-4	-	TRBJ2-5	TGTGCCAGCAGTTTGACAAGGGGGGTTCAGTACTTC	CASSLTRGVQYF
-	14	TRBV7-2	many	TRBJ1-3	TGTGCCAGCAGCTCACCCGGGGGGCGAAACACCATATATTTT	CASSSPGGRNTIYF
-	11	TRBV27	-	TRBJ2-3	TGTGCCAGCAAATCGGTAGATACGCAGTATTTT	CASKSVDTQYF
-	13	TRBV19	few	TRBJ2-7	TGTGCCAGTAGTCCGCAAGGGGGGCTCGAGCAGTACTTC	CASSPQGGLEQYF
TRBD1	15	TRBV7-2	-	TRBJ1-6	TGTGCCGGCAGCTCAGGACAGGGCCCTAATTCACCCCTCCACTTT	CAGSSGQGPNSPLHF
-	13	TRBV7-6	many	TRBJ2-1	TGTGCCAGCAGCTTAGCAGGGACCTATGAGCAGTTCTTC	CASSLAGTYEQFF
-	13	TRBV4-3	-	TRBJ1-3	TGCGCCAGCCACCATGTGTTCCGGAACACCATATATTTT	CASHHVFRNTIYF
-	14	TRBV5-5	few	TRBJ2-2	TGTGCCAGCAGCCGTGCAGGGTCCACCGGGGAGCTGTTTTTT	CASSRAGSTGELFF
-	16	TRBV6-6	once	TRBJ2-3	TGTGCCAGCAGTTACGAGTGGAGGATCCACACAGATACGCAGTATTTT	CASSYEWRIHTDTQYF
-	15	TRBV7-6	few	TRBJ1-6	TGTGCCAGCAGCCCGACGGCTAACTATAATTCACCCCTCCACTTT	CASSPTANYNSPLHF
TRBD1	12	TRBV20-1	few	TRBJ1-1	TGCAGTGCGGACAGGGTGGGGGCTGAAGCTTTCTTT	CSADRVGAEAFF
TRBD1	14	TRBV6-1	few	TRBJ1-5	TGTGCCAGCAGCAAGACAGGGGGGGGTCAGCCCCAGCATTTT	CASSKTGGGQPQHF
TRBD1	14	TRBV19	few	TRBJ2-7	TGTGCCAGTAGTATCGACAGGGGGTCCCACGAGCAGTACTTC	CASSIDRGSHEQYF
TRBD1	14	TRBV7-9	-	TRBJ1-4	TGTGCCAGCAGCGTAGACAGGGGAGGTGAAAAACTGTTTTTT	CASSVDRGGEKLFF
-	14	TRBV27	many	TRBJ1-2	TGTGCCAGCAGTCAACGCCACAGGGTAGGAGGCTACACCTTC	CASSQRHRVGGYTF
-	17	TRBV4-1	many	TRBJ1-3	TGCGCCAGCAGCCAAGTTTCCGGGCCAGGATCTGGAAACACCATATATTTT	CASSQVSGPGSGNTIYF
-	15	TRBV12-3/TRBV12-4	-	TRBJ1-1	TGTGCCAGCAGGGACGTCGACACGAGAGACACTGAAGCTTTCTTT	CASRDVDTRDTEAFF
-	13	TRBV19	-	TRBJ1-1	TGTGCCATTTCGGACGGGAGGAACACTGAAGCTTTCTTT	CAISDGRNTEAFF
-	16	TRBV6-6	many	TRBJ1-3	TGTGCCAGCAGTTACTCGAACGGGGACATAGGAAACACCATATATTTT	CASSYSNGDIGNTIYF
-	12	TRBV18	-	TRBJ1-2	TGTGCCAGCTCACCGATTAAGTCCCGCTACACCTTC	CASSPIKSRYTF
-	15	TRBV7-6	-	TRBJ1-2	TGTGCCAGCAGCTTAGGCTCGGGGGCGGATCGTGGCTACACCTTC	CASSLGSGADRGYTF
-	14	TRBV12-3/TRBV12-4	-	TRBJ2-7	TGTGCCAGCAGTTTAGGGCTAAGGATCGACGAGCAGTACTTC	CASSLGLRIDEQYF
-	15	TRBV7-6	many	TRBJ1-1	TGTGCCAGCAGCTTAAGGGCAGGGGAGGCCACTGAAGCTTTCTTT	CASSLRAGEATEAFF
-	12	TRBV6-1	many	TRBJ2-5	TGTGCCACTTACAGGGTACAAGAGACCCAGTACTTC	CATYRVQETQYF
-	14	TRBV20-1	-	TRBJ1-2	TGCAGTTCTTACACGGACCCAACCGCCCATGGCTACACCTTC	CSSYTDPTAHGYTF
-	16	TRBV10-3	-	TRBJ1-3	TGTGCCATCAGTGAGTCCGAGCTAAGCTCTGGAAACACCATATATTTT	CAISESELSSGNTIYF